This TCR beta chain came from a study of blood T cell repertoires in COVID-19 (TCRdb year 2020). For context, the study as a whole: Samples from collaborators originated in the United States, Italy and Spain and spanned both the acute and convalescent phases of COVID-19. Sample metadata almost always included a de-identified subject ID, COVID-19 status, age in years and sex. The prospective study material was composed of cDNA or gDNA derived from T cells, B-cell-depleted T cells, or PBMCs. A freely available public database, intended as a resource for researchers studying the immune response to SARS-CoV-2, is where the repertoires were released. Subjects who had been exposed to COVID-19, were actively infected with it, or had recovered from it provided the deeply sampled blood TCRbeta repertoires that made up the dataset. Where available, HLA class I and class II types were obtained from metadata supplied by the sample provider rather than from assay-based typing. The samples were drawn from the first 160 participants of the ongoing ImmuneRACE study and from 1,254 subjects provided by 6 global collaborators.

With respect to this clone: Its antigen has not been determined. Per-nucleotide qualities are absent, and no much larger clonotype sits a single base away.

The CDR3 sequence holds 16 residues, the cysteine and phenylalanine included. Only the CDR3 DNA is retained, 48 bases long and in frame from the first base. CDR1 and CDR2, looked up from the germline V gene, are SGHDT and YYEEEE. V is pared back by 0 bases and J by 3 bases, with 12 bases lying between the germline termini. At one collaborating source in Seattle, patients were enrolled during active infection and were followed longitudinally through the course of disease. The collaborating institutions used their own protocols to collect whole blood in K2EDTA tubes. Collaborator samples were shipped for TCRbeta analysis as frozen whole blood, isolated PBMCs, or DNA extracted from either sample type. TCRbeta CDR3 regions were amplified from genomic DNA using the immunoSEQ Assay, a bias-controlled multiplex PCR. In the original analysis: The number of nucleated cells in each sample was estimated by amplification of reference gene primers within the assay. To quantify the absolute abundance of each unique TCRbeta CDR3 rearrangement, sequence reads were collapsed and filtered. For each sample, productive Simpson clonality was calculated by taking the square root of Simpson's diversity index across productive rearrangements. TCRdb obtained this table from immuneACCESS and retained in-frame rearrangements with V and J assigned. These tables miss some clones; where compared with another copy, unresolved V genes account for less than half of the shortfall, and the remainder is unexplained. V and J calls plus clone size are reproduced from that table; the DNA served to infer D and trimming. The sample has around 160,000 clones on record, more than 80% of them singletons. Clones ranked in the top ten supply under 2% of the sample.

What the study reported, not specific to this receptor: How much clinical and demographic metadata was included differed by source and by participant, and the metadata was provided uncurated.

Input material: peripheral blood. The chain is encoded by TRBV5-6 joined to TRBJ2-2; TRBD2 might be the D gene, on 6 matching bases. This receptor was identified in a woman aged 55-69 years with COVID-19, enrolled during active disease. The CDR3 reads as follows: CASSLAWRADTGELFF. The DNA sequence is as follows: TGTGCCAGCAGCTTGGCCTGGAGGGCAGACACCGGGGAGCTGTTTTTT.